Shown below are 23 T cell receptor beta chains from a single sample sequenced in a study of cytomegalovirus exposure and HLA in healthy donors. PCR amplification relied on 60 Vbeta primers (plus 13 Jbeta primers). The table came from immunoSEQ multiplex PCR; TCRdb's copy has only in-frame clones and leaves some out. The sample contains 150,000 to 200,000 clones, approximately 80% of which appear only once. The source material was PBMCs. These receptors came from a woman aged 40-49 years in good health and CMV-seronegative.

The rearrangement joins TRBV30 to TRBJ2-2; D gene ambiguous. V was pared by 5 bases and J by 0 bases, with 7 bases between. The V gene's germline CDR1 is GTSNPN and CDR2 SVGIG (reference sequence). The CDR3 is 13 amino acids. The CDR3 loop reads CAWDGANTGELFF. The CDR3 nucleotides are TGTGCCTGGGACGGAGCGAACACCGGGGAGCTGTTTTTT.

The CDR3 reads CASSFEGPLAGRYNEQFF. The CDR3 bases are TGTGCCAGCAGTTTTGAGGGCCCACTAGCGGGGCGCTACAATGAGCAGTTCTTC. The V call is TRBV28, the J call TRBJ2-1; 10 bases line up with TRBD2. Germline lookup yields CDR1 MDHEN and CDR2 SYDVKM. The CDR3 covers 18 residues. With V trimmed by 3 bases and J by 3 bases, 11 bases remained unmatched.

This chain connects TRBV29-1 to TRBJ1-2; possible D gene TRBD1, 5 bases. V lost 4 bases to trimming and J lost 3 bases, with 9 bases between them. The CDR3 contains 12 residues. Germline CDR1 reads SQVTM; CDR2 reads ANQGSEA. CDR3 loop: CSVGLGDYGYTF. The CDR3 DNA reads as TGCAGCGTTGGATTAGGGGACTATGGCTACACCTTC.

A remark on this clone: No conserved phenylalanine or tryptophan ends this CDR3, so it is likely a read error. The CDR3 region is CASSTPDRPGTEAFL. Here the CDR3 DNA reads TGTGCCAGCAGTACACCGGACAGGCCGGGCACTGAAGCTTTCCTT. The chain carries TRBV28 and TRBJ1-1; TRBD1 matches at 7 bases. J gave up 4 bases and V 5 bases, and 10 bases lay outside the gene matches. This CDR3 has 15 residues. Germline CDR1 is MDHEN and CDR2 is SYDVKM.

The table lists this clone with a few counts. The chain is built from TRBV14 and TRBJ2-1; 7 bases agree with TRBD2. Germline loops: CDR1 SGHDN, CDR2 FVKESK. V shed 6 bases, J shed 4 bases, and the junction held 9 bases outside the gene matches. The CDR3 is 15 residues long. The CDR3 nucleotides read TGTGCCAGCAGTACTCAGCGGGGACTTTACAATGAGCAGTTCTTC. Its protein is CASSTQRGLYNEQFF.

Concerning this clone itself: Since no conserved phenylalanine or tryptophan closes the CDR3, a read error is the likely cause. The limits of the CDR3 on the DNA are not certain, so only TCRdb's listed CDR3 is given. This sequence joins TRBV21-1 and TRBJ1-1; TRBD1 is taken as the D call from the table, unchecked against the DNA. TRBV21-1 is flagged as a pseudogene. From its first to its last residue, the CDR3 has 14 amino acids. CDR3 region: CASSKQPGQGSGRS.

The rearrangement uses TRBV28 and TRBJ2-1, with 12 positions matching TRBD1. The CDR3 sequence is 15 residues long. V dropped 6 bases and J dropped 5; count of bases not matched to a gene: 5. Germline CDR1 reads MDHEN; CDR2 reads SYDVKM. In DNA form, the CDR3 reads TGTGCCAGCAGGGACGGGACAGGGGGCCACAATGAGCAGTTCTTC. Translation: CASRDGTGGHNEQFF.

This rearrangement joins TRBV19 to TRBJ2-1; TRBD2 matches at 9 bases. The CDR3 length is 15 residues. Germline V lookup: CDR1 LNHDA, CDR2 SQIVND (reference sequence). V trimming: 5 bases; J trimming: 7 bases; junction bases outside the gene matches: 9. The CDR3 DNA follows: TGTGCCAGTAGTTCCGGGACTAGCTATTCTAATGAGCAGTTCTTC. Translating it yields CASSSGTSYSNEQFF.

In this sample, this clone turned up once. The CDR3 here is CASSEQLAGEADTQYF. DNA for the CDR3: TGCGCCAGCAGTGAACAGTTAGCGGGGGAAGCAGATACGCAGTATTTT. The rearrangement joins TRBV10-1 to TRBJ2-3; 9 bases fit TRBD2. This CDR3 region has 16 residues. The V gene's germline CDR1 is WNHNN and CDR2 SYGVQD (reference sequence). V gave up 3 bases and J gave up 4 bases; unmatched junction bases: 8.

V usage is TRBV4-3 and J usage is TRBJ2-1, with TRBD2 identical over 11 bases. The length of the CDR3 is 16 residues. Germline-derived CDR1 and CDR2 are LGHNA and YSLEER. Losses at the gene ends were 0 bases for V and 4 bases for J; bases not matched to a gene: 2. CDR3 sequence: CASSQELAGDYNEQFF. CDR3 DNA: TGCGCCAGCAGCCAAGAACTAGCGGGGGATTACAATGAGCAGTTCTTC.

The chain combines TRBV4-2 with TRBJ2-2, with no clear D. Per the germline V gene, CDR1 is LGHNA and CDR2 is YNFKEQ. The CDR3 contains 13 residues. Trimming removed 0 bases from V and 6 bases from J, with 5 bases in between. As DNA, the CDR3 is TGTGCCAGCAGCCAAGATTTCGCCGGGGAGCTGTTTTTT. Amino acid sequence: CASSQDFAGELFF.

The V gene is TRBV6-1, the J gene TRBJ1-5; no firm D call. V lost 10 bases and J lost 0, with 13 bases in between. The V gene's germline CDR1 is MNHNS and CDR2 SASEGT. The CDR3 contains 14 residues. The CDR3 loop reads CATSIHGSNQPQHF. CDR3 DNA: TGTGCCACAAGCATCCACGGTAGCAATCAGCCCCAGCATTTT.

The J gene is TRBJ2-2, the V gene TRBV18; 9 positions match TRBD2. The junction had 3 bases not matched to a gene; V was cut back by 3 bases and J by 7 bases. The CDR3 loop spans 14 amino acids. Germline CDR1 KGHSH, CDR2 LQKENI. The CDR3 sequence: CASSPSGGLGELFF. CDR3 in DNA: TGTGCCAGCTCACCTAGCGGGGGTCTCGGGGAGCTGTTTTTT.

CDR3 coding DNA: TGTGCCAGTAGTTTTGGGGAGGAGAGCACAGATACGCAGTATTTT. It codes for CASSFGEESTDTQYF. The J gene is TRBJ2-3, the V gene TRBV19; tentative D call: TRBD2 (6 bases). V lost 5 bases and J 0 bases, leaving 12 bases between the germline ends. The CDR3 is 15 amino acids. Germline V gene lookup returns CDR1 LNHDA and CDR2 SQIVND (reference sequence).

This clone was detected once. The chain has TRBV4-1 and TRBJ2-1; 7 positions agree with TRBD2. V trimming: 1 base; J trimming: 10 bases; junction bases outside the gene matches: 7. The CDR3 loop spans 14 amino acids. Germline V gene sequence: CDR1 MGHRA, CDR2 YSYEKL. Here the CDR3 DNA reads TGCGCCAGCAGCCAAGGTTTGGGGGGGGACGAGCAGTTCTTC. This gives the protein CASSQGLGGDEQFF.

This CDR3 reads CASSLVGGYNEQFF. The CDR3 nucleotides read TGTGCCAGCAGCTTAGTGGGGGGATACAATGAGCAGTTCTTC. The J gene is TRBJ2-1, the V gene TRBV7-2, with TRBD2 as a possible D gene (6 bases). Trimming cost V 1 base and J 4 bases, with 8 bases left between them. This CDR3 has 14 residues. Germline assignment: CDR1 SGHTA and CDR2 FQGNSA.

The chain couples TRBV4-2 to TRBJ1-1, with 9 nucleotides matching TRBD1. There are 15 residues in the CDR3. Germline lookup yields CDR1 LGHNA and CDR2 YNFKEQ. With 4 bases clipped from V and 2 bases from J, the junction kept 5 bases outside the gene matches. The CDR3 DNA reads TGTGCCAGCAGCCTAGGGGACAGGGCAAACACTGAAGCTTTCTTT. Protein sequence: CASSLGDRANTEAFF.

The chain employs TRBV9 and TRBJ2-1; 9 positions match TRBD2. The CDR3 spans 15 residues. With 1 base clipped from V and 8 bases from J, the junction kept 7 bases outside the gene matches. Germline values: CDR1 SGDLS, CDR2 YYNGEE. Here the CDR3 reads CASSVIAGEWYEQFF. In DNA, the CDR3 is TGTGCCAGCAGCGTAATAGCGGGAGAGTGGTATGAGCAGTTCTTC.

CDR3 sequence (DNA): TGTGCCAGCAGCTCCCCGTCCGTTGAAGCTTTCTTT. It codes for CASSSPSVEAFF. V usage is TRBV7-9 and J usage is TRBJ1-1; D is unclear. Trimming removed 4 bases from V and 7 bases from J, with 10 bases in between. Germline V gene sequence: CDR1 SEHNR, CDR2 FQNEAQ (reference sequence). The CDR3 sequence is 12 residues long.

This clone was seen once. The rearrangement uses TRBV7-6 and TRBJ2-7; D ambiguous. The CDR3 is 14 amino acids. Between the trimmed V and J ends, which lost 3 bases and 5 bases, there was a span of 14 bases. Germline V gene lookup returns CDR1 SGHVS and CDR2 FNYEAQ. CDR3 sequence: CASSLAQLGDEQYF. In nucleotides, the CDR3 is TGTGCCAGCAGCTTGGCGCAGCTCGGAGACGAGCAGTACTTC.

The V call is TRBV29-1, the J call TRBJ1-1; D is ambiguous. The CDR3 extends over 11 amino acids. CDR1 is SQVTM, CDR2 ANQGSEA, per germline. Between the trimmed V and J ends, which lost 7 bases and 3 bases, there was a span of 9 bases. CDR3 region: CSGAVDTEAFF. The CDR3 DNA reads as TGCAGCGGCGCGGTTGACACTGAAGCTTTCTTT.

V is TRBV5-6 and J is TRBJ1-2; possible D gene TRBD1, 5 bases. V was shortened by 3 bases and J by 0 bases, with 15 bases between the two germline ends. CDR1 is SGHDT, CDR2 YYEEEE, per germline. This CDR3 is 16 amino acids long. CDR3 in DNA: TGTGCCAGCAGCTACGCAGGGAATTTAGCTAACTATGGCTACACCTTC. Translation gives CASSYAGNLANYGYTF.

V and J are TRBV4-1 and TRBJ2-1; unclear D gene. Trimming cost V 2 bases and J 6 bases, with 14 bases left between them. CDR3 length: 15 amino acids. Germline-derived CDR1 and CDR2 are MGHRA and YSYEKL. The CDR3 region has the DNA TGCGCCAGCAGCCAATTCGCGGTACCCCTCAATGAGCAGTTCTTC. Translated: CASSQFAVPLNEQFF.